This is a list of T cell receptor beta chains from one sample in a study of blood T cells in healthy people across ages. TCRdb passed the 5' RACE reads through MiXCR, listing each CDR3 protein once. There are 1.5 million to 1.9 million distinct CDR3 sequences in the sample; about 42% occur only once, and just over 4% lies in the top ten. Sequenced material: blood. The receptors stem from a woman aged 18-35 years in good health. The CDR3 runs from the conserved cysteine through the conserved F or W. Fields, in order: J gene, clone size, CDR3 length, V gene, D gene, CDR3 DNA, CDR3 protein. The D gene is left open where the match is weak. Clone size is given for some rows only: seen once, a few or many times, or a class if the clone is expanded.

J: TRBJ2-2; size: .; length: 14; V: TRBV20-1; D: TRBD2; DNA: TGCAGTGCTCTAGCGGGGGGGCCAAACGGGGAGCTGTTTTTT; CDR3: CSALAGGPNGELFF
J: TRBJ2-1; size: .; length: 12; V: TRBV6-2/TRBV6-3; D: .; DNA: TGTGCCAGCAGCCCCTGGAGTAATGAGCAGTTCTTC; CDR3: CASSPWSNEQFF
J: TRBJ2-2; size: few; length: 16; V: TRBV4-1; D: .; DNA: TGCGCCAGCAGCCAAGATGGTCGGCCCTTCACCGGGGAGCTGTTTTTT; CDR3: CASSQDGRPFTGELFF
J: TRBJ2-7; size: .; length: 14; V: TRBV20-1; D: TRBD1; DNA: TGCAGTGCTAGGTCCACCGGGACAGGGAGCGAGCAGTACTTC; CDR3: CSARSTGTGSEQYF
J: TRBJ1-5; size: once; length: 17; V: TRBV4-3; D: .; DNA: TGCGCCAGCAGCCAAGGCCTTGTGGGCAGTCGCAATCAGCCCCAGCATTTT; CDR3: CASSQGLVGSRNQPQHF
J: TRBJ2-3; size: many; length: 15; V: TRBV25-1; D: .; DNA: TGTGCCAGCAGCGCTGCCACAGGGCGCACAGATACGCAGTATTTT; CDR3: CASSAATGRTDTQYF
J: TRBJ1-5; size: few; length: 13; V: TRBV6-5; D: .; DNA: TGTGCCAGCAGACGGGGTTATGGGCAGCCCCAGCATTTT; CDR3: CASRRGYGQPQHF
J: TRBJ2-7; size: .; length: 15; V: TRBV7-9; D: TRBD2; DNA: TGTGCCAACAGCTCGACTCGGACTAGCGGTTACGAGCAGTACTTC; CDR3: CANSSTRTSGYEQYF
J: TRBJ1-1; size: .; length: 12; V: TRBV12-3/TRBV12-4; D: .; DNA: TGTGCTAGCAGTTCGCTGAGCACTGAAGCTTTCTTT; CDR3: CASSSLSTEAFF
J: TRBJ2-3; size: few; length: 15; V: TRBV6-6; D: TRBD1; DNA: TGTGCCAGCAGTCTGGACAGGACCCGCACAGATACGCAGTATTTT; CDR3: CASSLDRTRTDTQYF
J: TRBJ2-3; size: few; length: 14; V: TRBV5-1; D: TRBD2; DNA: TGCGCCAGCAGCATCACTAGCGGCACAGATACGCAGTATTTT; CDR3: CASSITSGTDTQYF
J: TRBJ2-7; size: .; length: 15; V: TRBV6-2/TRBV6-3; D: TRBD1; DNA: TGTGCCAGCACCACCCGGACAGGGGCGGTCAATGAGCAGTACTTC; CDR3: CASTTRTGAVNEQYF
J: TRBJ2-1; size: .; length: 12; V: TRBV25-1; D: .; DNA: TGTGCCAGCAGTACCCCGCTCAATGAGCAGTTCTTC; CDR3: CASSTPLNEQFF
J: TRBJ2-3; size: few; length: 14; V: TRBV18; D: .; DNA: TGTGCCAGCTCACTAACCGGGGCGGCAGATACGCAGTATTTT; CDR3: CASSLTGAADTQYF
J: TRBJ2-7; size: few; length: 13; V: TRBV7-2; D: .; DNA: TGTGCCAGCAGCTTCGGGCCTTCTTGGGAGCAGTACTTC; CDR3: CASSFGPSWEQYF
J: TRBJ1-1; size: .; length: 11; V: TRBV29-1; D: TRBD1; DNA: TGCAGCGGACAGGGGTCCAATGAAGCTTTCTTT; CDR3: CSGQGSNEAFF
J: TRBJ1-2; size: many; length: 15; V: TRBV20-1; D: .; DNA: TGCAGTGCTAGAGATATCACCCGGTTTAACTATGGCTACACCTTC; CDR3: CSARDITRFNYGYTF
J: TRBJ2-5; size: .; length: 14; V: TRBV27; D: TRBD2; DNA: TGTGCCAGCACCAAACGGGAGGCGGGAGAGACCCAGTACTTC; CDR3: CASTKREAGETQYF
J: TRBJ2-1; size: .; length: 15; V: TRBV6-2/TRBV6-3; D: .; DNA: TGTGCCAGCAGTTACGGTAGCGTCTCCTACAATGAGCAGTTCTTC; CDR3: CASSYGSVSYNEQFF
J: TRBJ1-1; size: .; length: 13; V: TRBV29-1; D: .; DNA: TGCAGCGTTGCGGCAGGGATGAACACTGAAGCTTTCTTT; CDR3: CSVAAGMNTEAFF
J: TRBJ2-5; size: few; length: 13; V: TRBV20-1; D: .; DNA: TGCAGTGCTAGTACGTACCTCCAAGAGACCCAGTACTTC; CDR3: CSASTYLQETQYF
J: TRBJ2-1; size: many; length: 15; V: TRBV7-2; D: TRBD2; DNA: TGTGCCAGCAGCTTAGAGCGGGGGGGCTACAATGAGCAGTTCTTC; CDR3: CASSLERGGYNEQFF
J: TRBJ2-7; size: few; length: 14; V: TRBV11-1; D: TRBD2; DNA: TGTGCCAGCAGCTTGTCTACGGGAGGGGGCGAGCAGTACTTC; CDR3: CASSLSTGGGEQYF
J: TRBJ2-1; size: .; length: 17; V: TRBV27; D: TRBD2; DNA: TGTGCCAGCAGTTTATCGCCGGGACTAGCTTCTTACAATGAGCAGTTATTC; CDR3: CASSLSPGLASYNEQLF
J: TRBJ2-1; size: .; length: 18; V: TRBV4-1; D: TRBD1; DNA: TGCGCCAGCAGCCCAAGCAGCGCAGGGGGTCATAAAACCAATGAGCAGTTCTTC; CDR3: CASSPSSAGGHKTNEQFF
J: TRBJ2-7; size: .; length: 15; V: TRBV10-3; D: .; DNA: TGTGCCATCAGTGAGTCGAAGACGGCGTACAATGAGCAGTACTTC; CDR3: CAISESKTAYNEQYF
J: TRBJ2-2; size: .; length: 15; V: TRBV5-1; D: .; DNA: TGCGCCAGCAACTTCGGTTTTCCCAACACCGGGGAGCTGTTTTTT; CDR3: CASNFGFPNTGELFF
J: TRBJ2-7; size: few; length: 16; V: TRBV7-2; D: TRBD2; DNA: TGTGCCAGCAGCTTTGGGACTAGCGGGGAACCGTACGAGCAGTACTTC; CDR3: CASSFGTSGEPYEQYF
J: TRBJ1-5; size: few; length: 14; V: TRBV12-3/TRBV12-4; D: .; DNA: TGTGCCAGCACGGCTGTGGGGTCCAATCAGCCCCAGCATTTT; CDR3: CASTAVGSNQPQHF
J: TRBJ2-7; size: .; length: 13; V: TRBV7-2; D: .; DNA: TGTGCCAGCAGCTTAGTTTCAGCGCGGGAGCAGTACTTC; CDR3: CASSLVSAREQYF
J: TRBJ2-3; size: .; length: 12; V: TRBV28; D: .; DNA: TGTGCCAGCAGTTCCACTTCAGATACGCAGTATTTT; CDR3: CASSSTSDTQYF
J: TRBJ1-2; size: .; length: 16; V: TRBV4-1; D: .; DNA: TGCGCCAGCAGCCAGGAGGGGACAACCGGCGTCTATGGCTACACCTTC; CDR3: CASSQEGTTGVYGYTF
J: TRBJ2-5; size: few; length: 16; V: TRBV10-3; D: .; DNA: TGTGCCATCAGTGAGTCGGGTGGGGGACTCGGAGAGACCCAGTACTTC; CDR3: CAISESGGGLGETQYF
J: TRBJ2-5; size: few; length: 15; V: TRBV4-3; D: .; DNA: TGCGCCAGCAGAGCAGACTATAGAGTAGGAGAGACCCAGTACTTC; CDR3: CASRADYRVGETQYF
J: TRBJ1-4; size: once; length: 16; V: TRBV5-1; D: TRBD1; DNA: TGCGCCAGCAGCCTCGGACAGGGTGTTACTAATGAAAAACTGTTTTTT; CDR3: CASSLGQGVTNEKLFF
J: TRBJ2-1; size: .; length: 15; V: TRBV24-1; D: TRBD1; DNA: TGTGCCACCAGTGATCGCAGACAGGGTGGCTATGAGCAGTTCTTC; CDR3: CATSDRRQGGYEQFF
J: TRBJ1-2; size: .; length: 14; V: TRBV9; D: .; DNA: TGTGCCAGCAGCGTAGCCAGCACTAACTATGGCTACACCTTC; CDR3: CASSVASTNYGYTF
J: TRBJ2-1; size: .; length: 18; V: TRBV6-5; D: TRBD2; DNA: TGTGCCAGCAGTTACTCGAAGGGACTAGCGGGGGGTTGGGATGAGCAGTTCTTC; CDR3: CASSYSKGLAGGWDEQFF
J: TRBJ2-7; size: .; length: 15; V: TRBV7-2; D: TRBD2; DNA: TGTGCCAGCAGCTTAGTGGCTAGCGGGAGCGACGAGCAGTACTTC; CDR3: CASSLVASGSDEQYF
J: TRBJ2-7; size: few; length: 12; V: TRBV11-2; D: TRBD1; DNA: TGTGCCAGCAGCTTCACAGGGGCCGAGCAGTACTTC; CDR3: CASSFTGAEQYF